This TCR beta chain derives from a study of blood T cell repertoires in COVID-19. Background on the study: Collection of acute and convalescent COVID-19 samples took place in the United States, Italy and Spain. PBMCs, B-cell-depleted T cells, or T cells were the source of the cDNA or gDNA that made up the material.

This CDR3 has 14 amino acids. CDR1 is MNHEY, CDR2 SMNVEV, per germline (reference sequence). V was cut by 2 bases and J by 1 base, with 8 bases left in between. Seattle's enrolled individuals joined amid active infection and were then monitored longitudinally. Original processing notes: Estimation of nucleated cell counts relied on the amplification of reference gene primers. Using immunoSEQ multiplex PCR, the repertoire was profiled, and TCRdb retains in-frame clones only, with some absent. V and J calls and clone size are copied from that table; D and trimming were computed from the DNA. In the table there are more than 200,000 clones, around 90% of which are singletons.

V usage is TRBV27 and J usage is TRBJ1-1; D is possibly TRBD1 (5 bases). Sample: peripheral blood. The clonotype originates from a man aged 25-45 years with COVID-19, enrolled during active disease. Written as DNA, the CDR3 is TGTGCCAGCAGTTTACGCAGGGAGAACACTGAAGCTTTCTTT. It yields the protein CASSLRRENTEAFF.